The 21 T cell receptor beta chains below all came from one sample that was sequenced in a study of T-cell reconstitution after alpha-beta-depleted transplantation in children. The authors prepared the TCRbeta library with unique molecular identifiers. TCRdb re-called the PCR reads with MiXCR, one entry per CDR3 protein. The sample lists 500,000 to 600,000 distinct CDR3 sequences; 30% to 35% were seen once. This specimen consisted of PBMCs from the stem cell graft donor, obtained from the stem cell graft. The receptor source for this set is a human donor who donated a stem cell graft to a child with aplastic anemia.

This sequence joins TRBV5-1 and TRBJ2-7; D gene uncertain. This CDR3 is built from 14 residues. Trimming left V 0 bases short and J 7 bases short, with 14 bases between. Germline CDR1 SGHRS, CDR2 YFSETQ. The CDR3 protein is CASSLGQAGGEQYF. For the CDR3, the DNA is TGCGCCAGCAGCTTGGGGCAGGCCGGTGGAGAGCAGTACTTC.

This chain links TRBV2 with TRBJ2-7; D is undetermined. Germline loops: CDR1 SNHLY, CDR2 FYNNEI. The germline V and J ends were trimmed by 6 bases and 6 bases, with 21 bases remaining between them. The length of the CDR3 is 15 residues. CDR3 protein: CASSKKDGVPFEQYV. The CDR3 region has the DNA TGTGCCAGCAGCAAAAAGGACGGCGTCCCTTTCGAGCAGTACGTC.

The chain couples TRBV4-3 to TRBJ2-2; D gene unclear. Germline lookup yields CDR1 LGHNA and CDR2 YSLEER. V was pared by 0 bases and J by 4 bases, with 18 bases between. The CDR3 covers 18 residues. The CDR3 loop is CASSQDNGLFLSTGELFF. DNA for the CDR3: TGCGCCAGCAGCCAAGATAACGGATTGTTTCTCAGCACCGGGGAGCTGTTTTTT.

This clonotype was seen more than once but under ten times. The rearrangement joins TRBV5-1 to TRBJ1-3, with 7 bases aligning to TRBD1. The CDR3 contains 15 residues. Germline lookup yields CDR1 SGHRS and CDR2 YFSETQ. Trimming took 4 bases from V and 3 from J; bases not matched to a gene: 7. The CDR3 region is CASSLQGMSGNTIYF. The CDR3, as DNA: TGCGCCAGCAGCCTACAGGGGATGAGTGGAAACACCATATATTTT.

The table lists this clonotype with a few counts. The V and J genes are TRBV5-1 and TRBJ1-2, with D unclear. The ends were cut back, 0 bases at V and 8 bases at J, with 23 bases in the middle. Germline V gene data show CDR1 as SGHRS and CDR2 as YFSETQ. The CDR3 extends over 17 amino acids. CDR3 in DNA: TGCGCCAGCAGCTTGGATCCCCTTATGTCGGGCGCGGGGGGCTACACCTTC. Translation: CASSLDPLMSGAGGYTF.

CDR3 in DNA: TGTGCCAGCAGTATTAATAGCGAGAACCAGTTCTTC. Encoded protein: CASSINSENQFF. The chain employs TRBV12-3 or TRBV12-4 and TRBJ2-1, with D possibly being TRBD2 (5 bases). The CDR3 covers 12 residues. Trimming pared 5 bases from V and 13 bases from J, leaving 15 bases between.

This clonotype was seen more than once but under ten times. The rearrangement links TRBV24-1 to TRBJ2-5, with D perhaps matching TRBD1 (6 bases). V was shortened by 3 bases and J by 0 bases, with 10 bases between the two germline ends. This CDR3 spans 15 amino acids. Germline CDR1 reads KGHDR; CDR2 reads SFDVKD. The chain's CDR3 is CATSDHREYQETQYF. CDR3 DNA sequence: TGTGCCACCAGTGATCACAGGGAATACCAAGAGACCCAGTACTTC.

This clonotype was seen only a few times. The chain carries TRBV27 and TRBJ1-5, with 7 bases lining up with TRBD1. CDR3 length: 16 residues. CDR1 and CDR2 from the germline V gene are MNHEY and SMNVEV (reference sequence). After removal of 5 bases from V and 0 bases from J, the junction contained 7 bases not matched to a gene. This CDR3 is CASSAGTDLSNQPQHF. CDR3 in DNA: TGTGCCAGCAGTGCCGGGACAGACCTTAGCAATCAGCCCCAGCATTTT.

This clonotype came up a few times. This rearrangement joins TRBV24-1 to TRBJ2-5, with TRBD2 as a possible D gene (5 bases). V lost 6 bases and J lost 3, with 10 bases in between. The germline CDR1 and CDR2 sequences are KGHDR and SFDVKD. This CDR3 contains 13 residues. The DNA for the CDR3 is TGTGCCACCAGTTCAGCCGGGGAAGAGACCCAGTACTTC. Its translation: CATSSAGEETQYF.

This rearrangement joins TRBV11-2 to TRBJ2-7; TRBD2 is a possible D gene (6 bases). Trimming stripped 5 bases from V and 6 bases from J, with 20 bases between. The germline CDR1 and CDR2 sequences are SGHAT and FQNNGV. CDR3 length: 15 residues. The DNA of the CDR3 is TGTGCCAGCAGCAATAATGCCGGCGGGGTTGGCGAGCAGTACTTC. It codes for CASSNNAGGVGEQYF.

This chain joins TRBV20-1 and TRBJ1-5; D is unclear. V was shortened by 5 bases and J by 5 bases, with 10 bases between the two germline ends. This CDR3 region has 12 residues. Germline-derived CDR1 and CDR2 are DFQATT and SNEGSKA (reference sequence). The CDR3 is CSARPLDQPQHF. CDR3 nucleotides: TGCAGTGCTCGCCCTCTGGATCAGCCCCAGCATTTT.

The chain's CDR3 is CASARASYEQYF. The CDR3 DNA follows: TGTGCCTCCGCGAGGGCCTCCTACGAGCAGTACTTC. The chain links TRBV28 to TRBJ2-7, with a possible D match to TRBD2 (5 bases). The V end lost 11 bases, the J end lost 0 bases, and 11 bases lay between the germline ends. This CDR3 is 12 amino acids long. Looked up from germline, CDR1 is MDHEN and CDR2 is SYDVKM.

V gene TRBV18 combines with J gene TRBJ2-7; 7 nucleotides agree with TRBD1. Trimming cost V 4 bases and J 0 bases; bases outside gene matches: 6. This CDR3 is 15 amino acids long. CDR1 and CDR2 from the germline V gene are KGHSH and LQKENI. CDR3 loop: CASSRSRQGSYEQYV. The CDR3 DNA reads TGTGCCAGCTCACGCAGCCGACAGGGCTCCTACGAGCAGTACGTC.

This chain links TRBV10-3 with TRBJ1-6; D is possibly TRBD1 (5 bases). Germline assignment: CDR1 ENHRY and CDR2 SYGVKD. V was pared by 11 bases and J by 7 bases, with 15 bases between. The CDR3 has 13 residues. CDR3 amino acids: CAAAPRDNSPLHF. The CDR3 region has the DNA TGTGCCGCGGCCCCCAGGGACAATTCACCCCTCCACTTT.

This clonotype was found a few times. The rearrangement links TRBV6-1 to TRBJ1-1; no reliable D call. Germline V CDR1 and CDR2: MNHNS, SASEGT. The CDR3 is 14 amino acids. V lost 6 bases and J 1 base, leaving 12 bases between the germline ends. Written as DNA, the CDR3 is TGTGCCAGCAGCCATATGTGGGAGAACACTGAAGCTTTCTTT. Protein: CASSHMWENTEAFF.

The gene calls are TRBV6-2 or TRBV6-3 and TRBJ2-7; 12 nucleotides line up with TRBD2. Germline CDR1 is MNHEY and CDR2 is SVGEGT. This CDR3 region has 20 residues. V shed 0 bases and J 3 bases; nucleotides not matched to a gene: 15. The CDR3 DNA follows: TGTGCCAGCAGTTACTCGAGAGGCCTAGCGGGAGGGTCCGGGGGCTACGAGCAGTACGTC. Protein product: CASSYSRGLAGGSGGYEQYV.

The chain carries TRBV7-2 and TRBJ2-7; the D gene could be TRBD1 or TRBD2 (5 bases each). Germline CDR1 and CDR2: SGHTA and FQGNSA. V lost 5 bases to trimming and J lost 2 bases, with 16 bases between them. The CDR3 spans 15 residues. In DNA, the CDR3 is TGTGCCAGCAGCCAGCAATCAGGGACCACCTACGAGCAGTACTTC. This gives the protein CASSQQSGTTYEQYF.

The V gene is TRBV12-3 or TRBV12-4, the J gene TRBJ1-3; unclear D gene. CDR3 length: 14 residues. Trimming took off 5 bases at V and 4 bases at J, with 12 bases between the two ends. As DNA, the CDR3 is TGTGCCAGCAGTCCCTCGGGAGGAGGAAACACCATATATTTT. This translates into CASSPSGGGNTIYF.

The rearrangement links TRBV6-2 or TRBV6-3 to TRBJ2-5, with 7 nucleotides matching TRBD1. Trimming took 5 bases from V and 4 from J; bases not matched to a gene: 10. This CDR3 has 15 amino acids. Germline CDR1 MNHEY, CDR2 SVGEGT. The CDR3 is CASSPGQVLGETQYF. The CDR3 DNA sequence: TGTGCCAGCAGTCCCGGACAGGTTCTCGGAGAGACCCAGTACTTC.

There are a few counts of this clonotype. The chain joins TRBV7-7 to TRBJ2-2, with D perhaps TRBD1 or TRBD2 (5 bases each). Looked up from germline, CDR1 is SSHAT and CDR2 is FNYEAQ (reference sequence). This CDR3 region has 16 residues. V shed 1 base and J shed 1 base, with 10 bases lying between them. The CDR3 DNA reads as TGTGCCAGCAGCTTAGTTGGGGGATTGAACACCGGGGAGCTGTTTTTT. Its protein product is CASSLVGGLNTGELFF.

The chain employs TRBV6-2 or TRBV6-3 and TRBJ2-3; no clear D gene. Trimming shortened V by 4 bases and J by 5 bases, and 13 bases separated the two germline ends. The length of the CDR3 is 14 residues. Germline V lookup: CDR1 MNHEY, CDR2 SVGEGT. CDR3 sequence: CASSWPGWKDTQYF. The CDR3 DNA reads TGTGCCAGCAGTTGGCCGGGTTGGAAAGATACGCAGTATTTT.